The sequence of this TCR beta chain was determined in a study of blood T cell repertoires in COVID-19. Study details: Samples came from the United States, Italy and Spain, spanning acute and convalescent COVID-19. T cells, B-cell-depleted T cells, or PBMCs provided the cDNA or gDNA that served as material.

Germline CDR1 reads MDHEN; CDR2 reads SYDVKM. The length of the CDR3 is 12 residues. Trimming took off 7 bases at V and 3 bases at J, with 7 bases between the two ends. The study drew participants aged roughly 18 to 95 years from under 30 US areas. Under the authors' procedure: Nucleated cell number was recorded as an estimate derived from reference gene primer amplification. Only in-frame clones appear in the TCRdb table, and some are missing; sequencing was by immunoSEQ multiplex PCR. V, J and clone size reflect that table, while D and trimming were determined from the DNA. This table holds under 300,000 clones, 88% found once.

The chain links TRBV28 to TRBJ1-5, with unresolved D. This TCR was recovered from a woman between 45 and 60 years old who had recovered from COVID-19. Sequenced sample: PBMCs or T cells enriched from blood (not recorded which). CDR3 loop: CASKELNQPQHF. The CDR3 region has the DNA TGTGCCAGCAAAGAACTCAATCAGCCCCAGCATTTT.